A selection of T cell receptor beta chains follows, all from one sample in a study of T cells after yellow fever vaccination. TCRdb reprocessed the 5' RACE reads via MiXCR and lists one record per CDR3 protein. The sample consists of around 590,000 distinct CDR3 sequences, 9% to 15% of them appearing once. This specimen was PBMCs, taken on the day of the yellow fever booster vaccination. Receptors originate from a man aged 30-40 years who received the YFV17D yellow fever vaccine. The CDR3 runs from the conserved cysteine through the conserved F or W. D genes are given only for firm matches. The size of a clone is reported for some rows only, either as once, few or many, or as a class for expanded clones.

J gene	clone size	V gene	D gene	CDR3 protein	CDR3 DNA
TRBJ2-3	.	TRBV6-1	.	CAAQRRRTSTDTQYF	TGTGCCGCGCAAAGGCGGCGGACAAGCACAGATACGCAGTATTTT
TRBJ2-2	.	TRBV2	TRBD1	CASSKTGQGAFSGHGELFF	TGTGCCAGCAGTAAAACGGGACAGGGGGCCTTCAGCGGGCACGGGGAGCTGTTTTTT
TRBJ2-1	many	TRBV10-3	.	CAISDLYEQFF	TGTGCCATCAGTGACCTTTATGAGCAGTTCTTC
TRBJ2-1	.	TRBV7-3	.	CASSLMADEQFF	TGTGCCAGCAGCTTAATGGCAGATGAGCAGTTCTTC
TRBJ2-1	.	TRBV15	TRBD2	CATSGTSSYNEQFF	TGTGCCACCAGCGGGACTAGCTCCTACAATGAGCAGTTCTTC
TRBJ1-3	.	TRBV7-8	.	CASSPARQTGNTIYF	TGTGCCAGCAGCCCGGCACGACAGACTGGAAACACCATATATTTT
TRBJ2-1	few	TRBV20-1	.	CSARVVAAAGGSYNEQFF	TGCAGTGCTAGAGTCGTGGCGGCGGCTGGGGGCTCCTACAATGAGCAGTTCTTC
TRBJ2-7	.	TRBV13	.	CASHLKGHSYEQYF	TGTGCCAGCCACCTAAAGGGGCACTCCTACGAGCAGTACTTC
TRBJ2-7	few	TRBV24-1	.	CATSDSWTVSYEQYF	TGTGCCACCAGTGATTCATGGACAGTATCCTACGAGCAGTACTTC
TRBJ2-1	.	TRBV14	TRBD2	CASSQELAGEQFF	TGTGCCAGCAGCCAAGAACTAGCGGGCGAGCAGTTCTTC
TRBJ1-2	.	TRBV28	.	CASSFSGFFGYTF	TGTGCCAGCAGTTTCTCAGGGTTCTTTGGCTACACCTTC
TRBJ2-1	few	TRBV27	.	CASSQLPGQSSYNEQFF	TGTGCCAGCAGTCAACTCCCAGGACAGAGCTCCTACAATGAGCAGTTCTTC
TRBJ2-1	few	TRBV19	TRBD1	CAKIDRVNEQFF	TGTGCCAAGATCGACAGGGTCAATGAGCAGTTCTTC
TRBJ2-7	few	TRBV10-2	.	CASSVSRGVGEQYF	TGCGCCAGCAGTGTGTCTAGGGGTGTGGGAGAGCAGTACTTC
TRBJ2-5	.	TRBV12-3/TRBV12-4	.	CASSFSPRAETQYF	TGTGCCAGCAGTTTTTCCCCGCGCGCAGAGACCCAGTACTTC
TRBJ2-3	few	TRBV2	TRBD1	CASRRQGPDTQYF	TGTGCCAGCAGACGACAGGGTCCAGATACGCAGTATTTT
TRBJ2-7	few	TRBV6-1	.	CASSDVGTIGTEQYF	TGTGCCAGCAGTGATGTCGGTACTATTGGGACGGAGCAGTACTTC
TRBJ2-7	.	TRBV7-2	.	CASSLAGGQGYEQYF	TGTGCCAGCAGCTTAGCAGGGGGGCAGGGCTACGAGCAGTACTTC
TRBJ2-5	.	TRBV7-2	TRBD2	CASRRGLAGKETQYF	TGTGCCAGCAGACGCGGACTAGCGGGAAAAGAGACCCAGTACTTC
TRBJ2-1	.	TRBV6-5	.	CASSYSSTFAGISYNEQFF	TGTGCCAGCAGTTACTCCTCCACTTTCGCGGGGATCTCCTACAATGAGCAGTTCTTC
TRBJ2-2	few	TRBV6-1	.	CASRGLLDTGELFF	TGTGCCAGCCGTGGACTACTTGACACCGGGGAGCTGTTTTTT
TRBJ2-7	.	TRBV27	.	CASGYAGIPATPEQYF	TGTGCCAGCGGGTACGCCGGGATCCCTGCGACACCCGAGCAGTACTTC
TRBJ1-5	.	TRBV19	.	CASSRAGSPLLEPQHF	TGTGCCAGTAGTAGGGCGGGCAGCCCTCTGCTTGAGCCCCAGCATTTT
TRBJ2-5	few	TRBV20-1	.	CSASPSFWGKETQYF	TGCAGTGCTAGTCCGTCTTTCTGGGGGAAAGAGACCCAGTACTTC